The 22 T cell receptor beta chains reported below all come from one sample, sequenced in a study of shared clonotypes between healthy human individuals (dated by TCRdb to between 2020 and 2021). Libraries were constructed by the immunoSEQ multiplex PCR assay. The clones in this table, taken by TCRdb from immuneACCESS, are in-frame only. Not every clone is retained; where verified, under half of the shortfall comes from an unresolved V gene, and the cause of the rest is unknown. The sample table lists fewer than 1.4 million clones, roughly 74% of them with a count of one. The ten largest clones add up to around 0.6% of the sample. Sequenced: memory CD4+ T cells from PBMCs. What the cell subset or site label conveys for this sample: CD45RA-negative fraction. These receptors were obtained from a man aged 18 to 30 in good health. Some clones in this sample may be carry-over from other donors' samples.

This rearrangement joins TRBV7-2 to TRBJ1-2; no definite D call. Trimming removed 0 bases at V and 4 bases at J, with 18 bases between. Germline CDR1 reads SGHTA; CDR2 reads FQGNSA. This CDR3 spans 17 amino acids. The CDR3 region has the DNA TGTGCCAGCAGCTTAGCGCAATCTCGGAGCTTTAGCTATGGCTACACCTTC. It yields the protein CASSLAQSRSFSYGYTF.

This clone has a single count. The J gene is TRBJ2-2, the V gene TRBV27, with D possibly matching TRBD2 (5 bases). CDR3 length equals 16 residues. The germline V gene encodes CDR1 MNHEY and CDR2 SMNVEV (reference sequence). The V end was cut by 3 bases, the J end by 5 bases, with 16 bases between. The CDR3 here is CASSLAGRSTTGELFF. The DNA of the CDR3 is TGTGCCAGCAGTTTGGCGGGTCGTTCTACAACCGGGGAGCTGTTTTTT.

The chain links TRBV30 to TRBJ1-4; no definite D call. This CDR3 spans 14 amino acids. Germline V lookup: CDR1 GTSNPN, CDR2 SVGIG (reference sequence). V lost 5 bases and J lost 0, with 10 bases in between. The CDR3: CAWGDTATNEKLFF. The CDR3 DNA sequence: TGTGCCTGGGGAGACACCGCAACTAATGAAAAACTGTTTTTT.

With regard to this clone: A junction boundary mismatches the germline segment, possibly from a read error. Additional DNA sequences in this sample encode the identical CDR3. This chain's CDR3 is CASLPRLLTEAFF. CDR3 nucleotide sequence: TGTGCCAGTCTCCCTCGGCTACTCACTGAAGCTTTCTTC. The gene calls are TRBV7-2 and TRBJ1-1, with D unresolved. The CDR3 is 13 residues long. Looked up from germline, CDR1 is SGHTA and CDR2 is FQGNSA.

This clone was detected only once. The rearrangement joins TRBV15 to TRBJ2-2; D remains ambiguous. CDR3 size: 13 residues. Germline assignment: CDR1 LNHNV and CDR2 YYDKDF (reference sequence). V was shortened by 4 bases and J by 5 bases, with 8 bases between the two germline ends. The CDR3, as DNA: TGTGCCACCAGCAAGGGTTTAACCGGGGAGCTGTTTTTT. Translated: CATSKGLTGELFF.

The chain is built from TRBV30 and TRBJ1-1; D uncertain. The CDR3 sequence is 13 residues long. V was cut by 4 bases and J by 4 bases, with 13 bases left in between. CDR1 is GTSNPN and CDR2 is SVGIG in the germline V gene (reference sequence). CDR3 DNA sequence: TGTGCCTGGATGCAGGTGGCGGCCACTGAAGCTTTCTTT. Translating it yields CAWMQVAATEAFF.

The rearrangement uses TRBV11-2 and TRBJ2-1, with TRBD2 matching over 12 bases. The J segment lost 7 bases and the V segment lost 1 base, leaving 5 bases of the junction unmatched. CDR1 and CDR2 (germline): SGHAT, FQNNGV. This CDR3 region has 16 residues. The CDR3 here is CASSLASLAGGNEQFF. The DNA for the CDR3 is TGTGCCAGCAGCTTAGCTTCTCTAGCGGGAGGGAATGAGCAGTTCTTC.

On this clone itself: At the DNA level, this CDR3 is encoded by other sequences in the same sample as well. The chain recombines TRBV28 with TRBJ1-1; D is unclear. V was shortened by 5 bases and J by 2 bases, with 6 bases between the two germline ends. Germline CDR1 MDHEN, CDR2 SYDVKM. This CDR3 is 12 amino acids long. The CDR3: CASSEQNTEAFF. In DNA, the CDR3 is TGTGCCAGCAGTGAGCAAAACACTGAAGCTTTCTTT.

V and J are TRBV4-1 and TRBJ2-5, with TRBD2 matching 7 bases. The V gene end was trimmed by 3 bases and the J gene end by 4 bases; junction bases not matched to a gene: 8. The CDR3 is 15 amino acids. Germline V gene sequence: CDR1 MGHRA, CDR2 YSYEKL. CDR3 coding DNA: TGCGCCAGCAGCCATATACCAGCGGGACGAGAGACCCAGTACTTC. Its translation: CASSHIPAGRETQYF.

This chain links TRBV5-5 with TRBJ1-3, with a tentative D call TRBD1 (5 bases). The V gene's germline CDR1 is SGHKS and CDR2 YYEKEE (reference sequence). Trimming removed 2 bases at V and 4 bases at J, with 19 bases between. This CDR3 contains 17 residues. DNA for the CDR3: TGTGCCAGCAGCTTTTCCGCAGGGAGGTCTACAGGAAACACCATATATTTT. Protein: CASSFSAGRSTGNTIYF. Full variable domain (rest looked up from reference TRBV5-5 and TRBJ1-3): DAGVTQSPTHLIKTRGQQVTLRCSPISGHKSVSWYQQVLGQGPQFIFQYYEKEERGRGNFPDRFSARQFPNYSSELNVNALLLGDSALYLCASSFSAGRSTGNTIYFGEGSWLTVV.

The chain is built from TRBV5-1 and TRBJ2-2; either TRBD1 or TRBD2 may fit D (6 bases each). V dropped 5 bases and J dropped 0 bases, with 14 bases sitting between them. The CDR3 contains 16 residues. CDR1 and CDR2 (germline): SGHRS, YFSETQ. The CDR3 protein is CASSPSGGSNTGELFF. CDR3 in DNA: TGCGCCAGCAGTCCATCCGGGGGCTCGAACACCGGGGAGCTGTTTTTT.

The sample holds many counts of this clone. The gene calls are TRBV19 and TRBJ1-1; 7 bases align to TRBD1. The CDR3 extends over 16 amino acids. CDR1 and CDR2 from the germline V gene are LNHDA and SQIVND (reference sequence). V shed 7 bases, J shed 4 bases, and the junction held 15 bases outside the gene matches. This CDR3 is CASTLLLTGEVTEAFF. Here the CDR3 DNA reads TGTGCCAGTACCCTATTGTTAACAGGGGAGGTCACTGAAGCTTTCTTT. Complete variable domain (other parts from reference TRBV19 and TRBJ1-1): DGGITQSPKYLFRKEGQNVTLSCEQNLNHDAMYWYRQDPGQGLRLIYYSQIVNDFQKGDIAEGYSVSREKKESFPLTVTSAQKNPTAFYLCASTLLLTGEVTEAFFGQGTRLTVV.

The genes are TRBV4-1 and TRBJ1-4; D ambiguous. The CDR3 is 15 amino acids. The V gene lost 1 base and the J gene lost 7 bases, with 13 bases spanning the gap. Looked up from germline, CDR1 is MGHRA and CDR2 is YSYEKL. CDR3 sequence (DNA): TGCGCCAGCAGCCAAGTCTCACGCCAGGCTGAAAAACTGTTTTTT. Residues: CASSQVSRQAEKLFF.

The V gene is TRBV27, the J gene TRBJ2-5; no clear D gene. Trimming took 5 bases from V and 3 from J, leaving 10 bases between them. The CDR3 loop spans 13 amino acids. The germline V gene encodes CDR1 MNHEY and CDR2 SMNVEV (reference sequence). The CDR3 coding sequence is TGTGCCAGCAGTCCACCTTGGGAAGAGACCCAGTACTTC. The encoded protein is CASSPPWEETQYF.

The rearrangement joins TRBV28 to TRBJ2-6, with a tentative D call TRBD1 (5 bases). Germline-derived CDR1 and CDR2 are MDHEN and SYDVKM. The CDR3 contains 16 residues. V was cut by 6 bases and J by 0 bases, with 12 bases left in between. CDR3 coding DNA: TGTGCCAGCAGGGGTGGACATTCCTCTGGGGCCAACGTCCTGACTTTC. Encoded protein: CASRGGHSSGANVLTF.

This sequence joins TRBV28 and TRBJ2-5; possible D gene TRBD1, 6 bases. This CDR3 has 16 residues. Germline CDR1 and CDR2: MDHEN and SYDVKM. The V gene lost 3 bases and the J gene lost 1 base, with 15 bases spanning the gap. Here the CDR3 DNA reads TGTGCCAGCAGTTTTAGGGCCCCAGGGGCCCAAGAGACCCAGTACTTC. Translation gives CASSFRAPGAQETQYF.

The chain joins TRBV11-3 to TRBJ2-3; TRBD1 matches at 7 bases. The CDR3 has 15 amino acids. Germline CDR1 and CDR2: SGHNT and YENEEA. The trim removed 5 bases at V and 4 bases at J, leaving 9 bases unmatched. The CDR3 nucleotides are TGTGCCAGCAGCCCAGGGACAGTACAGGCAGATACGCAGTATTTT. Its translation is CASSPGTVQADTQYF.

The V and J genes are TRBV28 and TRBJ1-5, with D unresolved. CDR1 and CDR2 from the germline V gene are MDHEN and SYDVKM. The CDR3 has 12 amino acids. The V end was cut by 10 bases, the J end by 1 base, with 8 bases between. CDR3 protein: CAITRSNQPQHF. Written as DNA, the CDR3 is TGTGCCATCACCAGGAGCAATCAGCCCCAGCATTTT.

This clone came up many times. This chain uses TRBV30 with TRBJ1-2; 9 positions agree with TRBD1. There are 15 residues in the CDR3. With 5 bases clipped from V and 2 bases from J, the junction kept 9 bases outside the gene matches. The V gene's germline CDR1 is GTSNPN and CDR2 SVGIG (reference sequence). CDR3: CAWSRDRVKNYGYTF. The CDR3 DNA is TGTGCCTGGTCCCGGGACAGGGTCAAAAACTATGGCTACACCTTC. The complete variable domain, with remaining parts taken from reference TRBV30 and TRBJ1-2, reads SQTIHQWPATLVQPVGSPLSLECTVEGTSNPNLYWYRQAAGRGLQLLFYSVGIGQISSEVPQNLSASRPQDRQFILSSKKLLLSDSGFYLCAWSRDRVKNYGYTFGSGTRLTVV.

On this clone itself: Possible read error: a much larger clone is one base away. The CDR3 region is CASAPGRDYGYTF. DNA of the CDR3: TGTGCCAGCGCCCCGGGACGGGACTATGGCTACACCTTC. The chain employs TRBV9 and TRBJ1-2; D may be TRBD1 (5 bases). CDR3 length: 13 amino acids. The germline CDR1 and CDR2 sequences are SGDLS and YYNGEE. Trimming cost V 7 bases and J 3 bases, with 13 bases left between them.

This clone showed up many times. This rearrangement joins TRBV10-1 to TRBJ2-7; 11 nucleotides agree with TRBD2. The CDR3 runs 14 residues. Germline CDR1 reads WNHNN; CDR2 reads SYGVQD (reference sequence). J was trimmed by 3 bases and V by 7 bases; bases with no gene match: 5. The CDR3 region has the DNA TGCGCCAGCATCGCTAGCGGGAGGAGCTACGAGCAGTACTTC. This codes for CASIASGRSYEQYF.

The J gene is TRBJ2-5, the V gene TRBV7-2; TRBD2 agrees at 9 bases. CDR3 length: 15 residues. V dropped 5 bases and J dropped 5; count of bases not matched to a gene: 9. Germline CDR1 reads SGHTA; CDR2 reads FQGNSA. CDR3 sequence reads: CASSEGGRAGETQYF. CDR3 coding DNA: TGTGCCAGCAGCGAAGGCGGGAGGGCCGGGGAGACCCAGTACTTC.